The clone carrying this T cell receptor beta chain was counted between two and nine times. This CDR3 is built from 12 residues. V shed 6 bases and J 12 bases; nucleotides not matched to a gene: 14. Germline V lookup: CDR1 GTSNPN, CDR2 SVGIG (reference sequence). This sample was included in a study of identical twins. Unique molecular identifiers were in the cDNA, with template-switch universal primer binding. TCRdb analysed the 5' RACE reads with MiXCR anew, one entry per CDR3 protein. The table records more than 600,000 distinct CDR3 sequences, 18% of them present only once. This sample was also put to use in a study of T cells expressing NK-cell markers. That work adds: According to the study, TCR beta repertoires originated from sorted CD3+CD56+NKG2C+, CD3+CD56+NKG2C- and CD3+CD56-NKG2C+ T cells.

The chain is built from TRBV30 and TRBJ2-7; 7 bases fit TRBD1. The TCR was taken from a woman under 30 in good health. The sequencing sample was made of PBMCs. CDR3 sequence (DNA): TGTGCCTGCACCAGGACAGGCAGTATAGCGTACTTC. As protein: CACTRTGSIAYF.